Each of the 27 T cell receptor beta chains below was sequenced from the same sample in a study of blood T cell repertoires in COVID-19. Data came from immunoSEQ multiplex PCR; TCRdb stores just in-frame clones and leaves some out. The sample has fewer than 200,000 clones; 70% to 90% are singletons. The specimen was peripheral blood. The receptors were gathered from a man between 40 and 49 years old with acute or convalescent COVID-19.

V usage is TRBV6-2 or TRBV6-3 and J usage is TRBJ2-2; D is perhaps TRBD1 (6 bases). V lost 2 bases, J lost 4 bases, and 14 bases lay in between. The CDR3 sequence is 16 residues long. Looked up from germline, CDR1 is MNHEY and CDR2 is SVGEGT. The CDR3 reads CASSYIRGRGTGELFF. The CDR3 region has the DNA TGTGCCAGCAGTTACATCAGGGGAAGAGGCACCGGGGAGCTGTTTTTT.

This clone was picked up a small number of times. At one boundary the junction diverges from the germline segment, which might be a read error. The V call is TRBV7-6, the J call TRBJ2-3; D possibly corresponds to TRBD2 (5 bases). Germline V gene lookup returns CDR1 SGHVS and CDR2 FNYEAQ. CDR3 size: 13 residues. CDR3 protein: CASRLGLTDTQYF. In DNA, the CDR3 is TGTGCCAGCAGGTTAGGACTCACCGATACGCAGTATTTT.

Of note for this clone: This specimen includes other DNA sequences encoding the same CDR3. The chain recombines TRBV21-1 with TRBJ2-7; the table's D call of TRBD2 was not tested on the DNA. TRBV21-1 is a recognized pseudogene. The length of the CDR3 is 18 residues. The CDR3, as DNA: TGTGCCAGCAGCAAAGTTCGGCCGCGGCCGGGGGAGGTGGGAGAGCAGTACTTC. Translation: CASSKVRPRPGEVGEQYF.

The chain is built from TRBV19 and TRBJ2-3, with a weak D call TRBD2 (6 bases). Germline CDR1 reads LNHDA; CDR2 reads SQIVND (reference sequence). The CDR3 totals 13 residues. The ends were cut back, 7 bases at V and 1 base at J, with 9 bases in the middle. The CDR3 region has the DNA TGTGCCAGTACCCCGGGGGGCACAGATACGCAGTATTTT. It encodes CASTPGGTDTQYF.

The chain employs TRBV28 and TRBJ1-4; TRBD1 agrees at 10 bases. Germline loops: CDR1 MDHEN, CDR2 SYDVKM. This CDR3 region has 16 residues. V lost 7 bases, J lost 10 bases, and 15 bases stayed unmatched. Here the CDR3 reads CASTSSTGTGDGKLFF. The DNA of the CDR3 is TGTGCCAGCACCTCATCCACCGGGACAGGGGATGGAAAACTGTTTTTT.

V usage is TRBV7-2 and J usage is TRBJ2-5; 10 bases agree with TRBD2. This CDR3 region has 17 residues. The germline CDR1 and CDR2 sequences are SGHTA and FQGNSA. The junction had 8 bases not matched to a gene; V was cut back by 2 bases and J by 2 bases. This CDR3 is CASSLLSSGGRQETQYF. In DNA, the CDR3 is TGTGCCAGCAGCTTACTTTCTAGCGGGGGTAGACAAGAGACCCAGTACTTC.

This chain links TRBV4-2 with TRBJ2-3; D is perhaps TRBD2 (6 bases). The CDR3 runs 17 residues. Germline assignment: CDR1 LGHNA and CDR2 YNFKEQ. V was cut by 4 bases and J by 2 bases, with 19 bases left in between. The CDR3, as DNA: TGTGCCAGCAGCCCGTATCAGTCTGGAGGGAACACAGATACGCAGTATTTT. Protein sequence: CASSPYQSGGNTDTQYF.

DNA of the CDR3: TGTGCCAGTAGCATGCGGGTAGCGGGGGGTCAGGGAGATACGCAGTATTTT. It yields the protein CASSMRVAGGQGDTQYF. V and J are TRBV19 and TRBJ2-3, with 10 bases aligning to TRBD2. Trimming took 6 bases from V and 5 from J; bases not matched to a gene: 14. This CDR3 is built from 17 residues. In germline, CDR1 is LNHDA, CDR2 SQIVND (reference sequence).

V gene TRBV9 combines with J gene TRBJ1-4; TRBD1 is a possible D gene (6 bases). This CDR3 has 17 residues. Deletions cut 5 bases from V and 6 bases from J, with 23 bases between. From germline, CDR1 is SGDLS and CDR2 YYNGEE. This CDR3 is CASRVIPRDKEYEKLFF. The CDR3 region has the DNA TGTGCCAGCAGAGTAATCCCCCGGGACAAAGAATATGAAAAACTGTTTTTT.

This chain links TRBV5-5 with TRBJ1-1; 9 bases line up with TRBD1. Trimming cost V 4 bases and J 0 bases; bases outside gene matches: 16. From germline, CDR1 is SGHKS and CDR2 YYEKEE (reference sequence). CDR3 length equals 19 residues. The CDR3 region has the DNA TGTGCCAGCAGCAAGTCTACGGGACAGGGAATACCAATGAACACTGAAGCTTTCTTT. Residues: CASSKSTGQGIPMNTEAFF.

The rearrangement links TRBV2 to TRBJ2-3, with D maybe TRBD2 (7 bases). The CDR3 totals 16 residues. Germline CDR1 and CDR2: SNHLY and FYNNEI. Trimming pared 6 bases from V and 2 bases from J, leaving 18 bases between. CDR3: CASSLGTNRVTDTQYF. In nucleotides, the CDR3 is TGTGCCAGCAGCCTCGGGACTAACAGGGTCACAGATACGCAGTATTTT.

In regard to this clone: One junction end disagrees with the germline gene, perhaps due to a read error. Here the CDR3 DNA reads TGCAGCGTTGCTCGGGACTCCAACGAGCAGTACTTC. Translating it yields CSVARDSNEQYF. This chain links TRBV29-1 with TRBJ2-7; a weak D match, TRBD2 (6 bases). In germline, CDR1 is SQVTM, CDR2 ANQGSEA. The CDR3 totals 12 residues.

The chain recombines TRBV7-6 with TRBJ1-4; D not certain. Germline CDR1 reads SGHVS; CDR2 reads FNYEAQ. V was cut by 4 bases and J by 4 bases, with 13 bases left in between. The CDR3 sequence is 15 residues long. The CDR3 bases are TGTGCCAGCAGCTCCCGAGGGTCGGTTAATGAAAAACTGTTTTTT. Translated: CASSSRGSVNEKLFF.

This clone was detected only a few times. V usage is TRBV19 and J usage is TRBJ1-5, with 7 bases matching TRBD1. Germline V gene data show CDR1 as LNHDA and CDR2 as SQIVND (reference sequence). The CDR3 has 16 amino acids. V dropped 6 bases and J dropped 4; count of bases not matched to a gene: 12. DNA for the CDR3: TGTGCCAGTAGCCCCCCGTTGGGCAGGGGGAATCAGCCCCAGCATTTT. Protein product: CASSPPLGRGNQPQHF.

This clone was observed a handful of times. The chain uses TRBV10-3 and TRBJ1-6, with 7 bases that match TRBD1. The CDR3 consists of 15 residues. The J segment lost 2 bases and the V segment lost 5 bases, leaving 3 bases of the junction unmatched. CDR1 is ENHRY, CDR2 SYGVKD, per germline. CDR3 loop: CAISSQGAYNSPLHF. The DNA for the CDR3 is TGTGCCATCAGTTCGCAGGGGGCCTATAATTCACCCCTCCACTTT.

This rearrangement joins TRBV5-4 to TRBJ2-7; 14 bases are shared with TRBD2. The ends lost 5 bases at V and 2 bases at J; junction bases unmatched: 6. CDR3 length: 16 residues. Germline CDR1 is SGHNT and CDR2 is YYREEE (reference sequence). DNA of the CDR3: TGTGCCAGCAGTCAGGGACTAGCGGGGGCCGCCTACGAGCAGTACTTC. Protein sequence: CASSQGLAGAAYEQYF.

The chain combines TRBV7-9 with TRBJ1-4; D unresolved. Trimming shortened V by 5 bases and J by 6 bases, and 10 bases separated the two germline ends. The length of the CDR3 is 13 residues. From germline, CDR1 is SEHNR and CDR2 FQNEAQ (reference sequence). The CDR3 DNA reads as TGTGCCAGCAGCCTTCTTATTGATGAAAAACTGTTTTTT. Protein: CASSLLIDEKLFF.

This clone was counted between two and nine times. The gene calls are TRBV7-9 and TRBJ2-2, with D unclear. Germline loops: CDR1 SEHNR, CDR2 FQNEAQ (reference sequence). The CDR3 has 11 amino acids. V was shortened by 4 bases and J by 6 bases, with 3 bases between the two germline ends. The CDR3: CASSSSGELFF. CDR3 DNA sequence: TGTGCCAGCAGCTCCTCCGGGGAGCTGTTTTTT.

The CDR3 DNA sequence: TGCGCCAGCAGCGTACAGGGTGAGGGCTATGGCTACACCTTC. Its protein is CASSVQGEGYGYTF. The chain links TRBV5-1 to TRBJ1-2, with D possibly matching TRBD1 (6 bases). This CDR3 has 14 residues. V gave up 4 bases and J gave up 4 bases, with 14 bases separating them. CDR1 is SGHRS and CDR2 is YFSETQ in the germline V gene.

The CDR3 DNA follows: TGTGCCAGCAGCTCCGAGGGTTCTGAGCAGTTCTTC. The encoded protein is CASSSEGSEQFF. J is TRBJ2-1 and V is TRBV7-9; D is perhaps TRBD2 (5 bases). CDR1 and CDR2 (germline): SEHNR, FQNEAQ (reference sequence). The CDR3 has 12 residues. Trimming left V 4 bases short and J 9 bases short, with 10 bases between.

This clone turned up a few times. This chain joins TRBV5-1 and TRBJ2-2; D might be TRBD1 (5 bases). This CDR3 is 17 amino acids long. V was trimmed by 1 base and J by 0 bases, leaving 13 bases between them. Germline values: CDR1 SGHRS, CDR2 YFSETQ. CDR3 sequence: CASSLSGRASNTGELFF. CDR3 bases: TGCGCCAGCAGCTTGTCCGGCAGGGCCTCGAACACCGGGGAGCTGTTTTTT.

The rearrangement links TRBV15 to TRBJ2-5; weak D call: TRBD2 (6 bases). Germline CDR1 LNHNV, CDR2 YYDKDF (reference sequence). The CDR3 has 15 residues. V was shortened by 3 bases and J by 1 base, with 12 bases between the two germline ends. The CDR3 coding sequence is TGTGCCACCAGCAGCCTGCGCGGGGTCCAAGAGACCCAGTACTTC. It codes for CATSSLRGVQETQYF.

Concerning this clone itself: The DNA is left out, because the CDR3 cannot be placed on it with certainty; the CDR3 is given as TCRdb lists it. The chain joins TRBV28 to TRBJ1-6; TRBD1 was called by the table and not checked on the DNA. Germline V CDR1 and CDR2: MDHEN, SYDVKM. Counting both end residues, the CDR3 totals 14 amino acids. CDR3 sequence reads: CASSSSQGYSPLHF.

The chain links TRBV7-9 to TRBJ2-3; D not certain. This CDR3 region has 15 residues. The germline V gene encodes CDR1 SEHNR and CDR2 FQNEAQ (reference sequence). The V end lost 2 bases, the J end lost 0 bases, and 9 bases lay between the germline ends. This CDR3 is CASSLLSPSTDTQYF. The CDR3 nucleotides read TGTGCCAGCAGCTTACTGAGTCCCAGCACAGATACGCAGTATTTT. Filled out from reference TRBV7-9 and TRBJ2-3, the complete variable domain reads DTGVSQNPRHKITKRGQNVTFRCDPISEHNRLYWYRQTLGQGPEFLTYFQNEAQLEKSRLLSDRFSAERPKGSFSTLEIQRTEQGDSAMYLCASSLLSPSTDTQYFGPGTRLTVL.

The rearrangement uses TRBV18 and TRBJ2-3, with no clear D. From germline, CDR1 is KGHSH and CDR2 LQKENI. V lost 4 bases, J lost 6 bases, and 11 bases lay in between. The length of the CDR3 is 13 residues. The CDR3 DNA is TGTGCCAGCTCACAATTGTCCGGGGATACGCAGTATTTT. Translating it yields CASSQLSGDTQYF. The entire variable domain, with the rest obtained from reference TRBV18 and TRBJ2-3, is as follows: NAGVMQNPRHLVRRRGQEARLRCSPMKGHSHVYWYRQLPEEGLKFMVYLQKENIIDESGMPKERFSAEFPKEGPSILRIQQVVRGDSAAYFCASSQLSGDTQYFGPGTRLTVL.

Only one count was recorded for this clone. The V gene is TRBV18, the J gene TRBJ2-7, with no clear D. V was pared by 5 bases and J by 3 bases, with 14 bases between. Germline CDR1 KGHSH, CDR2 LQKENI. The CDR3 spans 14 residues. The CDR3 nucleotides are TGTGCCAGCTCATTAGGCAGGCTGGGCTACGAGCAGTACTTC. Protein sequence: CASSLGRLGYEQYF.

V gene TRBV7-9 combines with J gene TRBJ2-5; 9 bases match TRBD2. The germline V gene has CDR1 SEHNR and CDR2 FQNEAQ (reference sequence). The CDR3 is 15 residues long. Trimming at V came to 5 bases and at J to 5 bases, leaving 9 bases not matched to a gene. CDR3 DNA: TGTGCCAGCAGCCCAAGCGGGGGGTCATGGGAGACCCAGTACTTC. Protein product: CASSPSGGSWETQYF.